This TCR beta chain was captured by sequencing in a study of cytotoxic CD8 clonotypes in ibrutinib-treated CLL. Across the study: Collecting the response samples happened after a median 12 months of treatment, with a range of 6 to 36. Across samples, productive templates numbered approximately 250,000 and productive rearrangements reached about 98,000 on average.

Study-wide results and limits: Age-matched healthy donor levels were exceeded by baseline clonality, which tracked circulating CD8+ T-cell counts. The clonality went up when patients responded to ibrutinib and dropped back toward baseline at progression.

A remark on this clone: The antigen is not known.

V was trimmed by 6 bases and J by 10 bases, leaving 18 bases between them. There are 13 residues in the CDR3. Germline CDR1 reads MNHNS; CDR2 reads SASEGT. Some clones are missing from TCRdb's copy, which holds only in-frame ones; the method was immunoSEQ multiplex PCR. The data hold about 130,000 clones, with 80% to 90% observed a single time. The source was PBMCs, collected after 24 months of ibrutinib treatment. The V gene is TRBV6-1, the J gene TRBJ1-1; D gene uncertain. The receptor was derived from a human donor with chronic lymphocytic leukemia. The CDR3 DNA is TGTGCCAGCAGAGCCAGCCCTAACCTTGGAGCTTTCTTT. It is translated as CASRASPNLGAFF.